This is a list of T cell receptor beta chains from one sample in a study of blood T cell repertoires in COVID-19. Measured with immunoSEQ multiplex PCR; TCRdb has only the in-frame clones, and not every one. The table shows roughly 190,000 clones, with roughly 81% occurring only once. Sequenced material: peripheral blood. These receptors came from a woman between 35 and 50 years old with COVID-19, enrolled during active disease. CDR3s leave out the opening cysteine and the closing phenylalanine or tryptophan. The order of the fields is J gene, CDR3 length, V gene, CDR3 protein.

>TRBJ2-7|14|TRBV3-1/TRBV3-2
ASSQEKIAGAYEQY
>TRBJ2-1|13|TRBV7-9
ASSLAQVRRDEQF
>TRBJ1-2|11|TRBV7-8
ASSLVSNYGYT
>TRBJ2-7|12|TRBV5-4
ASSGQGLSYEQY
>TRBJ2-4|16|TRBV7-6
ASSLGPLAQKAKNIQY
>TRBJ1-3|13|TRBV24-1
ATSQGTTSGNTIY
>TRBJ2-2|12|TRBV27
ASSPTGIAGELF
>TRBJ2-1|12|TRBV19
ASSIGTSVNEQF
>TRBJ2-1|14|TRBV28
ASSSPSSGGRLEQF
>TRBJ1-2|13|TRBV18
ASSPLQGADYGYT
>TRBJ1-6|14|TRBV19
ASSRGEGSYNSPLH
>TRBJ2-1|13|TRBV28
ASSLPSGSRNEQF
>TRBJ1-1|13|TRBV10-3
AISGQSRGNTEAF
>TRBJ2-1|10|TRBV5-1
ASSLGSNEQF
>TRBJ2-1|16|TRBV9
ASSVATGGTGWANEQF
>TRBJ2-4|16|TRBV7-8
ASSLGRTSGQAEGIQY
>TRBJ1-1|9|TRBV20-1
SALRGTEAF
>TRBJ1-4|13|TRBV18
ASSPDRAGNEKLF
>TRBJ2-1|12|TRBV29-1
SVELAGAYNEQF
>TRBJ1-1|11|TRBV6-5
ASSIREGTEAF
>TRBJ2-1|13|TRBV6-2/TRBV6-3
ASSRTSWTANEQF
>TRBJ1-5|13|TRBV6-1
ASSDGVGSYQPQH
>TRBJ1-2|11|TRBV27
ASSLYSYYGYT
>TRBJ1-1|14|TRBV14
ARLGTDLRLNTEAF
>TRBJ2-1|16|TRBV6-7
ASTAGTKGPPHYNEQF
>TRBJ1-2|14|TRBV3-1/TRBV3-2
ASSLTGTGGVGGYT
>TRBJ1-6|14|TRBV3-1/TRBV3-2
ASSPFAGGRGSPLH
>TRBJ2-5|13|TRBV4-1
ASSQMPPRQETQY
>TRBJ2-1|10|TRBV12-5
ASGLVGNEQF
>TRBJ1-4|13|TRBV30
AWSAKGIFLAELF
>TRBJ2-1|13|TRBV4-1
ASSQGLDRYNEQF
>TRBJ2-7|12|TRBV28
ASKLGGWAYEQY
>TRBJ2-3|15|TRBV15
ATSRIKLAGGADTQY
>TRBJ1-1|12|TRBV19
ASSGRDSDTEAF
>TRBJ1-6|13|TRBV2
ASREGDSKTSPLH
>TRBJ1-5|10|TRBV28
ASSDRVQPQH
>TRBJ2-2|13|TRBV5-6
ASSGSGVNTGELF